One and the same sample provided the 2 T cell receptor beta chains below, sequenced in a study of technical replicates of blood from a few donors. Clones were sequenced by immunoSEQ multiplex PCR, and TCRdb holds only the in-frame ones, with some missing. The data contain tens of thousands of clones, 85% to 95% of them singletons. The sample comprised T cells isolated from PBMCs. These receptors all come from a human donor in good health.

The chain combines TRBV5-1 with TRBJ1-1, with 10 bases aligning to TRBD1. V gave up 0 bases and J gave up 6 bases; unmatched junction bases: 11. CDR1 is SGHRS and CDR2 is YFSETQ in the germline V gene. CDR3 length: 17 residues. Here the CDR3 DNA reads TGCGCCAGCAGCTTGGGGCCGACAGGGGGCCCTGCTTCTGAAGCTTTCTTT. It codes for CASSLGPTGGPASEAFF.

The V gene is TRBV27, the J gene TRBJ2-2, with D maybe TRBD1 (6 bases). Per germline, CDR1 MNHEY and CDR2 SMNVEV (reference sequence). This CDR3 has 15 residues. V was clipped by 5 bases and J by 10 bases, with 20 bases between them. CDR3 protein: CASSPTFGQGLELFF. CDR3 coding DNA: TGTGCCAGCAGTCCGACCTTCGGGCAGGGGTTGGAGCTGTTTTTT.